This TCR beta chain was sequenced for a study of post-analysis software for immune sequencing data. Unique molecular identifiers tagged the TCR beta cDNA libraries. Researchers reported roughly 0.5 million cDNA molecules coming from roughly 0.93 to 9.6 million T cells. TCRdb reprocessed the PCR reads via MiXCR and lists one record per CDR3 protein. The sample holds fewer than 850,000 distinct CDR3 sequences, roughly 29% seen once. The CDR3 is made up of 16 amino acids. Germline V lookup: CDR1 LGHNA, CDR2 YSLEER. V lost 0 bases and J 0 bases, leaving 12 bases between the germline ends. Comment on this clonotype: Its antigen is not known.

Findings of the study overall: Among 4 or 5 TRBV segments more frequent in patients than controls were TRBV5-6, TRBV5-1 and TRBV20-1. Controls significantly exceeded multiple sclerosis patients in normalized Chao1 diversity. With F measure, samples from one preparation batch clustered together strongly.

The chain couples TRBV4-3 to TRBJ2-7, with D tentatively TRBD1 (5 bases). The origin of this receptor is a girl under 18 with multiple sclerosis. The sequenced sample was blood. CDR3 sequence: CASSQDRTTFSYEQYF. The CDR3 region has the DNA TGCGCCAGCAGCCAAGATAGGACAACCTTCTCCTACGAGCAGTACTTC.